Here is one TCR beta chain with its context. Its target is unknown. The sample is drawn from a study of T cell responses to AZD1222 COVID-19 vaccine. Background on the study: Analyses pooled second doses at about 4 or about 12 weeks.

Sequencing used immunoSEQ multiplex PCR; TCRdb keeps in-frame clones, though not all of them. The data hold about 56,000 clones, with over 75% observed a single time. Study observations and caveats: Most donors were white British, females outnumbered males, and clonal diversity was possibly underestimated. After two AZD1222 doses, spike-specific TCR breadth and depth rose versus day 0. At baseline, just five or six AZD1222 recipients tested seropositive.

V shed 5 bases, J shed 6 bases, and the junction held 9 bases outside the gene matches. The CDR3 sequence is 15 residues long. The germline CDR1 and CDR2 sequences are SEHNR and FQNEAQ (reference sequence). V is TRBV7-9 and J is TRBJ1-4; TRBD1 agrees at 7 bases. This TCR derives from an adult in good health. This sample comprised peripheral blood, obtained on day 0 of AZD1222 vaccination. The CDR3 protein is CASSPQTGWDEKLFF. In nucleotides, the CDR3 is TGTGCCAGCAGCCCTCAGACAGGGTGGGATGAAAAACTGTTTTTT.